This TCR beta chain was recorded in a study of CD8+CD57+ T cells in acquired aplastic anemia. Study in general: Recorded DNA amounts for sorted CD4+ and CD8+ cells had an average of approximately 2.9 ug. Broader study findings: A set of some 28 CD8+ CDR3 sequences was shared between patients and controls, and these sequences appeared highly expressed in patients.

Per the germline V gene, CDR1 is SGHVS and CDR2 is FQNEAQ. With V trimmed by 1 base and J by 12 bases, 3 bases remained unmatched. The CDR3 is 11 amino acids. As to this clonotype: As yet, its antigen is unknown.

Profiling that covered TCR beta VDJ and CDR3 relied on genomic DNA as its template. TCRdb reprocessed the reads with MiXCR, giving one entry per CDR3 protein. The sample contains about 180,000 distinct CDR3 sequences, nearly 65% of which appear only once. By flow cytometry, patients selected for sequencing had shown an expansion of CD8+CD57+ cells. This clonotype was obtained from a human donor with aplastic anemia. The specimen sequenced was sorted CD4+, CD8+, or CD8+CD57+ T cells (not recorded which) from PBMCs. The chain uses TRBV7-8 and TRBJ2-7; TRBD2 aligns across 7 bases. CDR3 coding DNA: TGTGCCAGCAGCTTAGGGGCGGGAGTGTACTTC. This translates into CASSLGAGVYF.